The 13 T cell receptor beta chains below all came from one sample that was sequenced in a study of control samples from healthy donors and cancer patients. Produced via immunoSEQ multiplex PCR; TCRdb's table is partial and in-frame only. The profile shows 100,000 to 150,000 clones, about nine tenths of them singletons. Sequencing was done on a sample of blood. Receptors were obtained from a man aged 35 to 55 in good health.

To note about this clone: One junction end disagrees with the germline gene, perhaps due to a read error. The gene calls are TRBV7-7 and TRBJ2-7, with 8 positions matching TRBD2. Germline V gene data show CDR1 as SSHAT and CDR2 as FNYEAQ (reference sequence). The CDR3 loop spans 15 amino acids. CDR3 nucleotides: TGTGCTAGCAGCTGGGGGGCGGGGGGCACCTACGAGCAGTACTTC. This sequence encodes CASSWGAGGTYEQYF.

This chain connects TRBV27 to TRBJ1-1; 9 bases are shared with TRBD1. This CDR3 region has 15 residues. Trimming cost V 6 bases and J 4 bases; bases outside gene matches: 9. Germline V gives CDR1 MNHEY, CDR2 SMNVEV (reference sequence). DNA of the CDR3: TGTGCCAGCAGATTCGCCGGACAGGGGATCACTGAAGCTTTCTTT. Residues: CASRFAGQGITEAFF.

This chain uses TRBV18 with TRBJ2-6; D gene unclear. CDR1 and CDR2 from the germline V gene are KGHSH and LQKENI. Deletions cut 6 bases from V and 7 bases from J, with 13 bases between. The CDR3 sequence is 14 residues long. The CDR3 DNA reads as TGTGCCAGCTCTAACACCCGCTCAGCCAACGTCCTGACTTTC. Its translation: CASSNTRSANVLTF.

The gene calls are TRBV25-1 and TRBJ1-2; D may be TRBD1 (5 bases). Germline lookup yields CDR1 MGHDK and CDR2 SYGVNS. The length of the CDR3 is 16 residues. V lost 0 bases and J 7 bases, leaving 18 bases between the germline ends. The CDR3: CASSEYMAGAAGGYTF. CDR3 in DNA: TGTGCCAGCAGTGAATACATGGCCGGGGCCGCTGGTGGCTACACCTTC.

The J gene is TRBJ2-1, the V gene TRBV11-2; D tentatively fits TRBD1 or TRBD2 (6 bases each). The CDR3 totals 15 residues. Germline CDR1 SGHAT, CDR2 FQNNGV. Between the trimmed V and J ends, which lost 6 bases and 4 bases, there was a span of 16 bases. CDR3 coding DNA: TGTGCCAGCAGGACTATAAGGGGGGCTTACAATGAGCAGTTCTTC. Amino acid sequence: CASRTIRGAYNEQFF.

The rearrangement joins TRBV7-9 to TRBJ1-5, with 7 bases lining up with TRBD1. The germline gives CDR1 SEHNR, CDR2 FQNEAQ (reference sequence). The CDR3 has 14 amino acids. Trimming took 4 bases from V and 6 from J; bases not matched to a gene: 6. For the CDR3, the DNA is TGTGCCAGCAGCTCCGACAGGGAAGTTCAGCCCCAGCATTTT. Translating it yields CASSSDREVQPQHF.

This clone was found a few times. The rearrangement uses TRBV7-2 and TRBJ2-4; a weak D match, TRBD1 (6 bases). The CDR3 extends over 15 amino acids. Germline V CDR1 and CDR2: SGHTA, FQGNSA. Trimming took 5 bases from V and 7 from J, leaving 18 bases between them. The CDR3 DNA reads TGTGCCAGCAGCCAGAGACAGGCGATGGGGAACATTCAGTACTTC. Translation: CASSQRQAMGNIQYF.

The chain uses TRBV12-3 or TRBV12-4 and TRBJ2-2; no definite D call. V lost 4 bases, J lost 4 bases, and 4 bases lay in between. The CDR3 has 12 amino acids. The CDR3 loop reads CASSSLTGELFF. CDR3 sequence (DNA): TGTGCCAGCAGTTCCCTCACCGGGGAGCTGTTTTTT.

CDR3 coding DNA: TGCGCCAGCAGCCGAAGTGACCGCAACGAGCAGTACTTC. Translated: CASSRSDRNEQYF. The gene calls are TRBV5-1 and TRBJ2-7; D gene unclear. V lost 4 bases, J lost 5 bases, and 13 bases lay in between. The CDR3 has 13 residues. The germline V gene has CDR1 SGHRS and CDR2 YFSETQ.

The chain is built from TRBV27 and TRBJ2-6, with D possibly matching TRBD1 (5 bases). CDR1 and CDR2 (germline): MNHEY, SMNVEV (reference sequence). Trimming removed 3 bases from V and 4 bases from J, with 16 bases in between. The CDR3 extends over 17 amino acids. The CDR3 DNA reads as TGTGCCAGCAGTTTGGTGGGGCTGTCAGGCGGGGCCAACGTCCTGACTTTC. This codes for CASSLVGLSGGANVLTF.

The CDR3 nucleotides read TGTGCCTGGAGCGGGACTAGCGGGGGGAGGAGAGATGAGCAGTTCTTC. It codes for CAWSGTSGGRRDEQFF. The J gene is TRBJ2-1, the V gene TRBV30; the match to TRBD2 covers 15 bases. The CDR3 is 16 residues long. With 3 bases clipped from V and 8 bases from J, the junction kept 8 bases outside the gene matches. CDR1 and CDR2 from the germline V gene are GTSNPN and SVGIG (reference sequence).

As DNA, the CDR3 is TGCGCCAGCAGCTTGGGAGGGACAGGGATGCGCGAGCAGTACTTC. Protein product: CASSLGGTGMREQYF. The chain recombines TRBV5-1 with TRBJ2-7, with 9 bases fitting TRBD1. V lost 0 bases to trimming and J lost 6 bases; unmatched junction nucleotides: 7. Germline CDR1 and CDR2: SGHRS and YFSETQ. The CDR3 is 15 residues long.

V gene TRBV28 combines with J gene TRBJ1-2; D is ambiguous. The germline V and J ends were trimmed by 1 base and 8 bases, with 8 bases remaining between them. Looked up from germline, CDR1 is MDHEN and CDR2 is SYDVKM. The CDR3 loop spans 12 amino acids. CDR3 DNA: TGTGCCAGCAGTTTATTGGCGGGGGGCTACACCTTC. Encoded protein: CASSLLAGGYTF.